This T cell receptor (beta chain) comes out of a study of beta chain features in type 1 diabetes. A note on this clone: Its antigen is undetermined.

The CDR3 has 17 amino acids. Losses at the gene ends were 5 bases for V and 0 bases for J; bases not matched to a gene: 11. The germline CDR1 and CDR2 sequences are LNHNV and YYDKDF (reference sequence). Sequencing targeted expressed TCRB transcripts, as all isolated RNA had been reverse transcribed. Data came from immunoSEQ multiplex PCR; TCRdb stores just in-frame clones and leaves some out. The data show hundreds of thousands of clones, approximately 11% seen once. CD4+ naive, central memory, regulatory and stem cell-like memory cells were sorted via CD45RO/CCR7/CD25/CD127/CD95/CD27. Study outcomes and limitations: VDJ junctions from patients with type 1 diabetes contained fewer insertions and more deletions. TCRB rearrangement may or may not be influenced by HLA type; here this remained unresolved. Compared with healthy donors, patients appeared to share more similar naive, central memory and regulatory TCRB repertoires.

This receptor was identified in a woman younger than 45 in good health. Sequences were obtained from naive CD4+ T cells from blood. The genes are TRBV15 and TRBJ2-7; 9 bases map to TRBD1. The CDR3 coding sequence is TGTGCCACCAGCGGGATTGTTGGACAGGGGCGCTCCTACGAGCAGTACTTC. This codes for CATSGIVGQGRSYEQYF.